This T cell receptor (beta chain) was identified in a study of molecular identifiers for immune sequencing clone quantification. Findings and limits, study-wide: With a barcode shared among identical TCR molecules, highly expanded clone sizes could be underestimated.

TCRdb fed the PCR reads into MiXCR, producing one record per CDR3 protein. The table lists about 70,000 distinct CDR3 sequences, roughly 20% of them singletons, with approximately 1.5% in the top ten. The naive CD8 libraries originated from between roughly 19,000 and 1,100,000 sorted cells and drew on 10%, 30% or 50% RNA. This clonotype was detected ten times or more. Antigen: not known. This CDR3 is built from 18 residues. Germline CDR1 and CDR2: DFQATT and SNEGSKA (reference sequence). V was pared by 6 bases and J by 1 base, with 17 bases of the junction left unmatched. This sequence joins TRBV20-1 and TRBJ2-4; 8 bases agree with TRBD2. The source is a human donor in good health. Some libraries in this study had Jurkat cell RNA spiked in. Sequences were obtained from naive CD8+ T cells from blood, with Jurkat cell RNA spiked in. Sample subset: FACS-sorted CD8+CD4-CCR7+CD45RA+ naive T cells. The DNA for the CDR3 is TGCAGTGCCCTAAGAGAGGTAGCGGGATTGGGTGCCAAAAACATTCAGTACTTC. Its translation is CSALREVAGLGAKNIQYF.